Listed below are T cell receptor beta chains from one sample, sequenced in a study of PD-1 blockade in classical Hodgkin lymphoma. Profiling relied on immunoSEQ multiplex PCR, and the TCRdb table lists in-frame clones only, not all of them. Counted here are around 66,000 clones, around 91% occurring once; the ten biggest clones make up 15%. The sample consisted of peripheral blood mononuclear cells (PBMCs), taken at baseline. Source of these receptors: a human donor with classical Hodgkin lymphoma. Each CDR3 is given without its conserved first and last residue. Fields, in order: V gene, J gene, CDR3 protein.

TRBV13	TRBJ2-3	ANSLPSGGPQVNTQY
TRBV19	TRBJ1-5	ASSMGWSQNQPQH
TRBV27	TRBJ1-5	ASSGQGDQPQH
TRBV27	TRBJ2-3	ASSLTEPDTQY
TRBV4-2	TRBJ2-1	ASSQAGTGAYNEQF
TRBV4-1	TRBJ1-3	ASSQDFGTPGNTIY
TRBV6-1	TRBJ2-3	ASSVGGIGTNPFTQY
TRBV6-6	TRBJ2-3	ASSYSSKGGDTQY
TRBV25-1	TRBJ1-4	ASRGQALPNEKLF
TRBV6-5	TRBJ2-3	ASRVMGTDTQY
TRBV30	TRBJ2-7	AWSVLHPEQY
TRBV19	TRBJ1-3	ASSSQDSGNTIY
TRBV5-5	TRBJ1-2	ASAPPPLYGYT
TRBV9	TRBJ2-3	ASSDPPAGNTWLYADTQY
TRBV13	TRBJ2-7	ASSLRDRGWYEQY
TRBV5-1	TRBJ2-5	ASSLVENQETQY
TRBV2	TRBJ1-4	ASSLMGPLGEKLF
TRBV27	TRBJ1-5	ASSVSSGDSNQPQH
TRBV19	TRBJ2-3	ASSNRGASTDTQY
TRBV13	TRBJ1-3	ASSPRQPSISGNTIY